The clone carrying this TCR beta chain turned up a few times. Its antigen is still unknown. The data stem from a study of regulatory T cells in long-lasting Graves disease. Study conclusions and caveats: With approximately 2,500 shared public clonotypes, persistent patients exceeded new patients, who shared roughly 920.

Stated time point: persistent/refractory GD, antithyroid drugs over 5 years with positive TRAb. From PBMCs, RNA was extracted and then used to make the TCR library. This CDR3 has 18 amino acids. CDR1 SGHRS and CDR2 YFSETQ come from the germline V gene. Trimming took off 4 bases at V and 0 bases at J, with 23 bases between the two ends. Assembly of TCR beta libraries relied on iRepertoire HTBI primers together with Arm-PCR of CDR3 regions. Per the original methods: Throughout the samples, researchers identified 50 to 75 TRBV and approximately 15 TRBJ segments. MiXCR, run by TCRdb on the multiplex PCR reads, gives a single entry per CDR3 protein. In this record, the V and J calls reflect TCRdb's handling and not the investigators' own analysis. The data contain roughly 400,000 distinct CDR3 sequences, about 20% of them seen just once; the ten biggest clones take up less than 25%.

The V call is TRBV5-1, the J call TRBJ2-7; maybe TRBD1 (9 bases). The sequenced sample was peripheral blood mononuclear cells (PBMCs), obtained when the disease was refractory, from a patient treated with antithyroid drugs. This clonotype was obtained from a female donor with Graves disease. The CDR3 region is CASSGGQGLAGNSYEQYF. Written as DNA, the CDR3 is TGCGCCAGCAGCGGAGGACAGGGGTTAGCGGGGAACTCCTACGAGCAGTACTTC.